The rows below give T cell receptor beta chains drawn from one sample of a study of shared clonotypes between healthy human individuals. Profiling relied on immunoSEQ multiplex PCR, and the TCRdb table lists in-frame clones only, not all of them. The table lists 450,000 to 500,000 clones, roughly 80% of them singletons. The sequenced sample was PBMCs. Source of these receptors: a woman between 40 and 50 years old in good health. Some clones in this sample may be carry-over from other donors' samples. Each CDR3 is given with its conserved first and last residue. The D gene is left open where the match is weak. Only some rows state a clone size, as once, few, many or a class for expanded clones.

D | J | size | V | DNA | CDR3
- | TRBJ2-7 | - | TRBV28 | TGTGCCAGCAGTTCCCCTGAGGGTCTCGGGGAGCAGTACTTC | CASSSPEGLGEQYF
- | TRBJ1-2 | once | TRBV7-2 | TGTGCCAGCAGCTTAGACCCACAGGGAGTCTACGGCTACACCTTC | CASSLDPQGVYGYTF
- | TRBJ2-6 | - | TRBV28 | TGTGCCAGCACCCCGGGCTCTGGGGCCAACGTCCTGACTTTC | CASTPGSGANVLTF
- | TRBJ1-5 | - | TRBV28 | TGTGCCAGCAGGATGACAGGAAAGCCCCAGCATTTT | CASRMTGKPQHF
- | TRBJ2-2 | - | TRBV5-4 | TGTGCCAGCAGGGGGGAGGACGAGAACACCGGGGAGCTGTTTTTT | CASRGEDENTGELFF
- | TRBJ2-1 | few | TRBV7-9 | TGTGCCAGCAGCTTAGTGTGGGATTCCCACAATGAGCAGTTCTTC | CASSLVWDSHNEQFF
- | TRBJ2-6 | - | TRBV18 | TGTGCCAGCTCACCACAGGACAACTCTGGGGCCAACGTCCTGACTTTC | CASSPQDNSGANVLTF
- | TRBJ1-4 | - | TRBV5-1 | TGCGCCAGCAGCTTGGGGGTCAGGGGTGGCGAAAAACTGTTTTTT | CASSLGVRGGEKLFF
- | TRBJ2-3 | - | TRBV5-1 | TGCGCCAGCAGCCCAGGGGGGGCCCCAGATACGCAGTATTTT | CASSPGGAPDTQYF
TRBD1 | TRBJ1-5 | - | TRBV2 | TGTGCCAGCAGTAGGGACAGGGCTCCCCAGCCCCAGCATTTT | CASSRDRAPQPQHF
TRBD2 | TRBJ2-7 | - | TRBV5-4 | TGTGCCAGCAGCTTGGACGGCCCTGTAAGCGGGAGGGTCCACTACGAGCAGTACTTC | CASSLDGPVSGRVHYEQYF
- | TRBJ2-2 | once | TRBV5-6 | TGTGCCAGCAGCCTCCTAGGTGACAGGACGAACACCGGGGAGCTGTTTTTT | CASSLLGDRTNTGELFF
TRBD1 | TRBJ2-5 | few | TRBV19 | TGTGCCAGTAGTATCGGGACAGGGGTGTGGGAGCAGTACTTC | CASSIGTGVWEQYF
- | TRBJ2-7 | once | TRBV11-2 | TGTGCCAGCAGCTTAGTACCCCACAGGTCCTACGAGCAGTACTTC | CASSLVPHRSYEQYF
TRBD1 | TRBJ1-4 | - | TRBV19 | TGTGCCAGTAGATCGTGGACAGGCCGAAATGAAAAACTGTTTTTT | CASRSWTGRNEKLFF
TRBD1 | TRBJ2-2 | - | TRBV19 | TGTGCCAGTAGTACCCGCCAGGGGGCAACCGGGGAGCTGTTTTTT | CASSTRQGATGELFF
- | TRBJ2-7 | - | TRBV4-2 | TGTGCCAGCAGCCAAGTACAGGGAGAATTCTACGAGCAGTACTTC | CASSQVQGEFYEQYF
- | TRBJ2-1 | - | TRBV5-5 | TGTGCCAGCAGCTTGGATCTTAACTCCTACAATGAGCAGTTCTTC | CASSLDLNSYNEQFF
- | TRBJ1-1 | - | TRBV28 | TGTGCCAGCAGCAATCCGCCAGGACAGAAGAACACTGAAGCTTTCTTT | CASSNPPGQKNTEAFF
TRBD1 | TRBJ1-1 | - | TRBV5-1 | TGCGCCAGCATCCGCGGGACAGGAAACACTGAAGCTTTCTTT | CASIRGTGNTEAFF
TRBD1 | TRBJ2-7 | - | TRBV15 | TGTGCCACCAGTCAGGACAGGGGGCGCGAGCAGTACTTC | CATSQDRGREQYF
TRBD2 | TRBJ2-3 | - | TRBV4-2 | TGTGCCAGTAGTCGAGCCCTTAGCGGGATAAGCACAGATACGCAGTATTTT | CASSRALSGISTDTQYF
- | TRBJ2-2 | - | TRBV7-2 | TGTGCCAGCAGCTCCGTTGGGGCAAGGACCGGGGAGCTGTTTTTT | CASSSVGARTGELFF
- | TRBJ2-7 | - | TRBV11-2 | TGTGCCAGCAGCTTACTCGGTAGGGCGGACTACGAGCAGTACTTC | CASSLLGRADYEQYF
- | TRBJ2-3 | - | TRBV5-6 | TGTGCCAGCAGCTTTAGGTTCGGCATGGGGGGGTATTTT | CASSFRFGMGGYF
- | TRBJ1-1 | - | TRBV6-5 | TGTGCCAGCAGGCAGGGTCATGGCACTGAAGCTTTCTTT | CASRQGHGTEAFF
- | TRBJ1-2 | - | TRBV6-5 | TGTGCCACCTCGACAGGTTCCTATGGCTACACCTTC | CATSTGSYGYTF
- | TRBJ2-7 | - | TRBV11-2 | TGTGCCAGCAGCTTAGATCGCGCAGGGTCGTTCTACGAGCAGTACTTC | CASSLDRAGSFYEQYF
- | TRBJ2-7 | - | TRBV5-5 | TGTGCCAGCAGCTTGGCGGGTTCCGGCAGCTACTTC | CASSLAGSGSYF
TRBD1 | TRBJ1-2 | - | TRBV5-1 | TGCGCCAGCAGCTTGGGCCGGGGACAGAGCTATGGCTACACCTTC | CASSLGRGQSYGYTF
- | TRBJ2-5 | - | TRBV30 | TGTGCCTGGAGTGTACGTGGTAGGCAGGCGGAGACCCAGTACTTC | CAWSVRGRQAETQYF
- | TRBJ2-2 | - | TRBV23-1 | TGCGCCAGCAGTCCTCCCGCCGGGGAGCTGTTTTTT | CASSPPAGELFF
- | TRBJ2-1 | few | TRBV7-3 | TGTGCCAGCAGCTTAAAACCCGCGGTTTACTCCTACAATGAGCAGTTCTTC | CASSLKPAVYSYNEQFF
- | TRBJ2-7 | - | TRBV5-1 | TGCGCCACCCGTGGAGAGGGAGGCTACGAGCAGTACTTC | CATRGEGGYEQYF
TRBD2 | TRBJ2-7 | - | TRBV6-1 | TGTGCCAGCAGTGAAGTGGTGACTAGCGGGAACCACGAGCAGTACTTC | CASSEVVTSGNHEQYF
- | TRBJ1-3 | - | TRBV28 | TGTGCCTCGCTTGGAAACACCATATATTTT | CASLGNTIYF
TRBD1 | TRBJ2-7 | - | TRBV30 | TGTGCCTGGAGGACAGGGCACGTCGAGCAGTACTTC | CAWRTGHVEQYF
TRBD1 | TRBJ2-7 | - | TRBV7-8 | TGTGCCAGCAGCAGAACCGGGACAGGGGGAGGGTACGAGCAGTACTTC | CASSRTGTGGGYEQYF
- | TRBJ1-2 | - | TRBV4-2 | TGTGCCAGCAGCCAAGATTTACGGTCCTATGGCTACACCTTC | CASSQDLRSYGYTF
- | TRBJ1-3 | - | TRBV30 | TGTGCCTGGAGTGCAGATAGAAACACCATATATTTT | CAWSADRNTIYF
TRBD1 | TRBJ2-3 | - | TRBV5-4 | TGTGCCAGCAGCCTACAGGGGGCGAGCACAGATACGCAGTATTTT | CASSLQGASTDTQYF
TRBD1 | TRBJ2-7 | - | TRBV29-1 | TGCAGCGTGGGACAGGGGACTACCTACGAGCAGTACTTC | CSVGQGTTYEQYF
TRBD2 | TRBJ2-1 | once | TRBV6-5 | TGTGCCAGCAGTTACTCGATGACTAGCGCTAACAATGAGCAGTTCTTC | CASSYSMTSANNEQFF
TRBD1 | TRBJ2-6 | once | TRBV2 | TGTGCCACGACGTTCAGGGGGTTTGGGGCCAACGTCCTGACTTTC | CATTFRGFGANVLTF
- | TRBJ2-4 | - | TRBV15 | TGTGCCCCTCCGAGTAGAGCCAAAAACATTCAGTACTTC | CAPPSRAKNIQYF
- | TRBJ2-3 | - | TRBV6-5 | TGTGCCAGCAGCCAGGGACGAGGAAGTACAGATACGCAGTATTTT | CASSQGRGSTDTQYF
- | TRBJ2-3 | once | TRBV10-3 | TGTGCCATCAGTGGGGTCTCAGATACGCAGTATTTT | CAISGVSDTQYF
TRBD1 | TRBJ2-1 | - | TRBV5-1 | TGCGCCAGCAGCTTACAGGGGGACAATGAGCAGTTCTTC | CASSLQGDNEQFF
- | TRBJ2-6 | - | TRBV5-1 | TGCGCCAGCAGCTTGGCCGCCAACGTCCTGACTTTC | CASSLAANVLTF
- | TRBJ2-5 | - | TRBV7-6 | TGTGCCAGCAGCCGGGGTGATTTGGAGACCCAGTACTTC | CASSRGDLETQYF
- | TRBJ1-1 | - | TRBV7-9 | TGTGCCAGCGCGGGCACTGAAGCTTTCTTT | CASAGTEAFF
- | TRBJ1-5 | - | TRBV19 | TGTGCCAGTAGGTTTGTAGGTGGGGAGCCCCAGCATTTT | CASRFVGGEPQHF
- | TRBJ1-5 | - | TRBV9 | TGTGCCAGCAGCGTAGGTCCTCAGGGGTCCAATCAGCCCCAGCATTTT | CASSVGPQGSNQPQHF
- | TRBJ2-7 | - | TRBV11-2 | TGTGCCAGCAGCCCAAGGAGGGAAAACGAGCAGTACTTC | CASSPRRENEQYF
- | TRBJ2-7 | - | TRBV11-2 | TGTGCCAGCAGCTTAGCGGGGTCCTACGAGCAGTACTTC | CASSLAGSYEQYF
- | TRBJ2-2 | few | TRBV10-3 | TGTGCCACCGAGACTAGGACGAACACCGGGGAGCTGTTTTTT | CATETRTNTGELFF
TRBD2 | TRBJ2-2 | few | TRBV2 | TGTGCCAGCAGTGATAGACTAGCGGGAACCGGGGAGCTGTTTTTT | CASSDRLAGTGELFF
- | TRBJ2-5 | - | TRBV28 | TGTGCCAGCAGTGGTCCGGCACAAGAGACCCAGTACTTC | CASSGPAQETQYF
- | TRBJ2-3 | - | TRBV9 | TGTGCCAGCAGCGTCCCCCTGGGAGGTGGATCCACAGATACGCAGTATTTT | CASSVPLGGGSTDTQYF